The 8 T cell receptor beta chains reported below all come from one sample, sequenced in a study of Ad26.COV2.S vaccination and SARS-CoV-2 variants. Indicated treatment: roughly 20 received Ad26.COV2.S at low or high dose, single or two shots; several received placebo; per-sample allocation not given. At day 63 after the first vaccine or placebo injection, samples were drawn. Sequencing was performed with immunoSEQ multiplex PCR; in TCRdb, only in-frame clones are kept and a portion is missing. The table includes about 680,000 clones, about 89% detected once. The sample in question was peripheral blood, obtained in a trial of Ad26.COV2.S vaccine versus placebo. The receptors come from a person between 18 and 65 years old who received the Ad26.COV2.S COVID-19 vaccine or a placebo.

The CDR3 protein is CASSSRGSPGELFF. The CDR3 nucleotides are TGTGCCAGTAGTAGTCGCGGGAGCCCCGGGGAGCTGTTTTTT. The V call is TRBV19, the J call TRBJ2-2; TRBD2 matches at 7 bases. This CDR3 is built from 14 residues. The trim removed 4 bases at V and 6 bases at J, leaving 5 bases unmatched. Germline assignment: CDR1 LNHDA and CDR2 SQIVND (reference sequence).

The CDR3 loop reads CASSRGDRGNQPQHF. The CDR3, as DNA: TGTGCCAGCAGTAGGGGGGACAGGGGAAATCAGCCCCAGCATTTT. This chain links TRBV6-2 or TRBV6-3 with TRBJ1-5, with 10 bases identical to TRBD1. Germline V lookup: CDR1 MNHEY, CDR2 SVGEGT. The CDR3 has 15 residues. V lost 5 bases to trimming and J lost 4 bases; unmatched junction nucleotides: 5.

V is TRBV4-1 and J is TRBJ1-5; no clear D gene. CDR1 and CDR2 (germline): MGHRA, YSYEKL. The length of the CDR3 is 15 residues. V gave up 2 bases and J gave up 1 base, with 9 bases separating them. The CDR3 loop is CASSQQWRSNQPQHF. CDR3 DNA sequence: TGCGCCAGCAGCCAACAGTGGAGGAGCAATCAGCCCCAGCATTTT.

Remarks on this clone: Other DNA sequences in this sample translate to the same CDR3. V is TRBV18 and J is TRBJ2-7; D remains ambiguous. CDR1 is KGHSH, CDR2 LQKENI, per germline. The V and J ends lost 4 bases and 0 bases respectively, with 7 bases between them. This CDR3 contains 13 residues. Here the CDR3 reads CASSLGRSYEQYF. The CDR3 DNA reads as TGTGCCAGCTCACTAGGCCGCTCCTACGAGCAGTACTTC. Full variable domain (rest looked up from reference TRBV18 and TRBJ2-7): NAGVMQNPRHLVRRRGQEARLRCSPMKGHSHVYWYRQLPEEGLKFMVYLQKENIIDESGMPKERFSAEFPKEGPSILRIQQVVRGDSAAYFCASSLGRSYEQYFGPGTRLTVT.

The gene calls are TRBV7-9 and TRBJ1-4; D ambiguous. The CDR3 covers 16 residues. Germline V CDR1 and CDR2: SEHNR, FQNEAQ (reference sequence). V lost 2 bases to trimming and J lost 0 bases, with 10 bases between them. The CDR3 reads CASSLPLTPTNEKLFF. In nucleotides, the CDR3 is TGTGCCAGCAGCTTACCCCTCACGCCAACTAATGAAAAACTGTTTTTT.

The rearrangement joins TRBV5-5 to TRBJ1-1; weak D call: TRBD1 (6 bases). CDR1 and CDR2 from the germline V gene are SGHKS and YYEKEE (reference sequence). The CDR3 covers 15 residues. Trimming removed 4 bases at V and 1 base at J, with 14 bases between. For the CDR3, the DNA is TGTGCCAGCAGCCCCCGCGGGACACAGAACACTGAAGCTTTCTTT. As protein: CASSPRGTQNTEAFF. Together with reference TRBV5-5 and TRBJ1-1, the CDR3 gives the full variable domain: DAGVTQSPTHLIKTRGQQVTLRCSPISGHKSVSWYQQVLGQGPQFIFQYYEKEERGRGNFPDRFSARQFPNYSSELNVNALLLGDSALYLCASSPRGTQNTEAFFGQGTRLTVV.

The chain combines TRBV19 with TRBJ2-1, with 8 bases aligning to TRBD1. Germline V lookup: CDR1 LNHDA, CDR2 SQIVND (reference sequence). V dropped 5 bases and J dropped 9; count of bases not matched to a gene: 6. This CDR3 is 13 amino acids long. This CDR3 is CASSPPQGAEQFF. The CDR3, as DNA: TGTGCCAGTAGTCCACCCCAGGGGGCTGAGCAGTTCTTC.

V is TRBV6-5 and J is TRBJ2-7; D is possibly TRBD1 (6 bases). V lost 6 bases to trimming and J lost 5 bases, with 17 bases between them. The CDR3 consists of 14 residues. Germline CDR1 MNHEY, CDR2 SVGAGI. CDR3: CASSPQGTGDEQYF. The CDR3, as DNA: TGTGCCAGCAGCCCACAGGGTACTGGCGACGAGCAGTACTTC.